This T cell receptor beta chain originates from a study of identical twins. Study results and caveats: Cord blood's abundant beta clonotypes had fewer insertions, unlike memory repertoires.

This clonotype has more than one count but fewer than ten. The antigen remains unidentified. Per germline, CDR1 SGHRS and CDR2 YFSETQ. CDR3 length equals 14 residues. Trimming cost V 4 bases and J 1 base, with 10 bases left between them. Each CDR3 protein is one row after TCRdb ran MiXCR on the 5' RACE reads. The repertoire has roughly 490,000 distinct CDR3 sequences, over 11% of them found once; the top ten carry approximately 0.98%. This sample also belongs to another study, concerning yellow fever vaccine responses in identical twins.

The clonotype was recovered from a woman in her late teens or twenties in good health. Sequencing used CD4+ T cells sorted from blood. This sequence joins TRBV5-1 and TRBJ2-3; possible D gene TRBD2, 5 bases. CDR3 sequence (DNA): TGCGCCAGCAGCCCGGAGAGGGGCACAGATACGCAGTATTTT. It encodes CASSPERGTDTQYF.